These T cell receptor beta chains were read from a single sample in a study of cytomegalovirus exposure and HLA in healthy donors. Measured with immunoSEQ multiplex PCR; TCRdb has only the in-frame clones, and not every one. The sample has more than 70,000 clones, over 75% seen once; the top ten hold about 2.1%. Sequenced material: PBMCs. Receptor source: a boy between 10 and 17 years old in good health and CMV-seronegative. CDR3s include the opening cysteine and the closing phenylalanine or tryptophan. The order of the fields is CDR3 length, D gene, J gene, V gene, clone size, CDR3 protein, CDR3 DNA. The D gene is left open where the match is weak. For some rows the clone size is stated as once, few or many, or as a class when expanded; others skip it.

16 - TRBJ2-1 TRBV9 - CASSVEERTAYNEQFF TGTGCCAGCAGCGTAGAAGAGCGGACCGCCTACAATGAGCAGTTCTTC
15 TRBD1 TRBJ1-2 TRBV7-6 - CASSLGTGDNYGYTF TGTGCCAGCAGCCTAGGGACAGGAGATAACTATGGCTACACCTTC
13 - TRBJ2-7 TRBV7-6 few CASSPNEAHEQYF TGTGCCAGCAGTCCTAACGAGGCTCACGAGCAGTACTTC
15 TRBD1 TRBJ2-1 TRBV7-9 - CASSSSDRGDNEQFF TGTGCCAGCAGCTCGAGCGACAGGGGGGACAATGAGCAGTTCTTC
13 - TRBJ2-4 TRBV7-9 - CASSLGRENIQYF TGTGCCAGCAGCTTAGGTCGCGAAAACATTCAGTACTTC
12 - TRBJ1-1 TRBV28 once CASSLRGTEAFF TGTGCCAGCAGTTTAAGGGGCACTGAAGCTTTCTTT
15 - TRBJ2-3 TRBV7-7 once CASSKSKLPTDTQYF TGTGCCAGCAGCAAAAGTAAACTGCCCACAGATACGCAGTATTTT
15 TRBD1 TRBJ2-1 TRBV4-3 - CASSQDRGNYNEQFF TGCGCCAGCAGCCAAGACAGGGGGAATTACAATGAGCAGTTCTTC
13 - TRBJ2-1 TRBV27 - CASSLSGIGGPFF TGTGCCAGCAGTTTATCAGGAATAGGAGGTCCGTTCTTC
14 TRBD1 TRBJ2-1 TRBV6-6 - CASCSGTGLDEQFF TGTGCCAGCTGCTCCGGGACAGGGCTCGATGAGCAGTTCTTC
19 - TRBJ1-6 TRBV30 - CAWKRGLGNARSYNSPLHF TGTGCCTGGAAACGAGGGCTTGGCAACGCCCGCTCCTATAATTCACCCCTCCACTTT
15 TRBD2 TRBJ2-7 TRBV27 - CASSATSGDLYEQYF TGTGCCAGCAGTGCCACTAGCGGGGACCTCTACGAGCAGTACTTC
12 TRBD2 TRBJ2-1 TRBV4-1 - CASSNSGGEQFF TGCGCCAGCAGCAACAGCGGGGGAGAGCAGTTCTTC
14 - TRBJ1-5 TRBV19 - CASSIERIHQPQHF TGTGCCAGTAGTATAGAGAGGATTCATCAGCCCCAGCATTTT
14 - TRBJ2-3 TRBV7-9 - CASGGGGGLDTQYF TGTGCCAGCGGGGGGGGAGGGGGTTTAGATACGCAGTATTTT
12 - TRBJ2-1 TRBV28 - CASNRGRNEQFF TGTGCCAGCAATCGCGGCCGGAATGAGCAGTTCTTC
14 TRBD1 TRBJ2-2 TRBV11-2 - CASRYRDSFGELFF TGTGCCAGCAGGTACCGGGACAGTTTCGGGGAGCTGTTTTTT
15 TRBD2 TRBJ2-3 TRBV11-2 - CASSLSGGVPDTQYF TGTGCCAGCAGCTTATCCGGGGGGGTCCCAGATACGCAGTATTTT
15 - TRBJ2-7 TRBV9 once CASSGNTNPPSEQYF TGTGCCAGCAGCGGAAACACCAACCCCCCCTCCGAGCAGTACTTC
11 - TRBJ1-1 TRBV15 - CATSASLGAFF TGTGCCACCAGCGCTAGCCTTGGAGCTTTCTTT
14 - TRBJ1-1 TRBV14 - CASSQVQANTEAFF TGTGCCAGCAGCCAAGTACAGGCGAACACTGAAGCTTTCTTT
14 - TRBJ1-1 TRBV5-1 few CASSLDGVNTEAFF TGCGCCAGCAGCTTGGACGGGGTTAACACTGAAGCTTTCTTT
15 - TRBJ2-1 TRBV4-3 once CASSQRWESSNEQFF TGCGCCAGCAGCCAAAGGTGGGAGAGTAGCAATGAGCAGTTCTTC
15 - TRBJ1-2 TRBV6-5 - CASSYRGERREGYTF TGTGCCAGCAGTTACCGGGGGGAGCGGCGTGAAGGTTACACCTTC
14 - TRBJ2-7 TRBV27 - CASSLEGGIDEQYF TGTGCCAGCAGTTTGGAAGGGGGTATAGACGAGCAGTACTTC